This T cell receptor beta chain was identified during a study of CD8 T cells in ankylosing spondylitis. Quantitative molecular-barcoded 5'-RACE generated the TCR beta libraries. Via MiXCR, TCRdb re-called the 5' RACE reads, giving one row per CDR3 protein. In the table there are around 150,000 distinct CDR3 sequences, 15% to 20% of which are singletons. The CDR3 extends over 15 amino acids. The ends were cut back, 2 bases at V and 2 bases at J, with 10 bases in the middle. Per the germline V gene, CDR1 is SGHRS and CDR2 is YFSETQ. Study findings and constraints: Some motif variants were previously reported in reactive arthritis synovial fluid and blood. According to the report, clones linked to the disease were significantly enriched in matched synovial fluid samples taken from ankylosing spondylitis patients. A motif in TCR beta, a set of roughly 8 highly homologous variants, appeared characteristic of ankylosing spondylitis blood.

Details on this clonotype: Its matching antigen is unknown.

The TCR sequence derives from a male donor with ankylosing spondylitis or in good health (not recorded which). The chain recombines TRBV5-1 with TRBJ2-2; D is unresolved. The sequencing sample was made of blood, either unsorted or a sorted T cell fraction (not recorded which). The CDR3 protein is CASSLGNDNTGELFF. The DNA for the CDR3 is TGCGCCAGCAGCTTAGGGAACGATAACACCGGGGAGCTGTTTTTT.